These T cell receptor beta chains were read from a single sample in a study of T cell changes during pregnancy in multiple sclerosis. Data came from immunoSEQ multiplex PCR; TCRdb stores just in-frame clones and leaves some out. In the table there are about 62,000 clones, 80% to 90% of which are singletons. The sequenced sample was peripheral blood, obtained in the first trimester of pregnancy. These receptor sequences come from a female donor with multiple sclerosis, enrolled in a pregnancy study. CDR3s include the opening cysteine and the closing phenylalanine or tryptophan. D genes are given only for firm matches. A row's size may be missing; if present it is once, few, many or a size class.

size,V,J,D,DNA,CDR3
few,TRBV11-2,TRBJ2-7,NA,TGTGCCAGCAGCCCAGACCGGAGTAGTGGCTACGAGCAGTACTTC,CASSPDRSSGYEQYF
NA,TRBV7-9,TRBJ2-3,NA,TGTGCCAGCAGCCCCAGGGGTGAGTTTGCAGATACGCAGTATTTT,CASSPRGEFADTQYF
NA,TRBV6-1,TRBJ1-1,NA,TGTGCCAGCAGTCGTTCCAGGGGCACTGAAGCTTTCTTT,CASSRSRGTEAFF
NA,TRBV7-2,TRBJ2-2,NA,TGTGCCAGCAGCTTAGCGGGGAGAACCCCGAACACCGGGGAGCTGTTTTTT,CASSLAGRTPNTGELFF
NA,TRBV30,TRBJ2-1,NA,TGTGCCTGGAGCCGGGGGTACAATGAGCAGTTCTTC,CAWSRGYNEQFF
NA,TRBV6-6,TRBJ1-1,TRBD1,TGTGCCAGCAGTTACAGCCGGACAGGGGGCACTGAAGCTTTCTTT,CASSYSRTGGTEAFF
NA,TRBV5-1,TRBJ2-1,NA,TGCGCCAGCAGCTTGTCCGGACAGTCGTACAATGAGCAGTTCTTC,CASSLSGQSYNEQFF
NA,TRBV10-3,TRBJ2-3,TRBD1,TGTGCCATTTCGACAGGGGGCACCGATACGCAGTATTTT,CAISTGGTDTQYF
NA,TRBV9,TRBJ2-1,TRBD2,TGTGCCAGCAGCTGGACTAGCGGGAGAAGTCATGAGCAGTTCTTC,CASSWTSGRSHEQFF
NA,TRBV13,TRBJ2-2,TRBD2,TGTGCCAGCAGCGCCGGACTAGCCGTGGCTACCGGGGAGCTGTTTTTT,CASSAGLAVATGELFF
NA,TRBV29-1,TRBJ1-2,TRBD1,TGCAGCGCGCGACAGGGGGATGGCTACACCTTC,CSARQGDGYTF
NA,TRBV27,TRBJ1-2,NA,TGTGCCAGCAGACCCGCCGGCGGCAGGGTGGCCTGGTTC,CASRPAGGRVAWF
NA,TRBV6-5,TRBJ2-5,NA,TGTGCCAGCAGTTATGCCGGGACCTTGGGGGGAGAGACCCAGTACTTC,CASSYAGTLGGETQYF
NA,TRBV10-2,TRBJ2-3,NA,TGCGCCAGCAGTGACCAAACCCTCCTGAGCGATACGCAGTATTTT,CASSDQTLLSDTQYF
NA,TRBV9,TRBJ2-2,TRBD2,TGTGCCAGCAGCGTAGCGCGCGGGGGGGCCGAGACCGGGGAGCTGTTTTTT,CASSVARGGAETGELFF
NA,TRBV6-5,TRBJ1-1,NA,TGTGCCAGCAGTTCCTTCAGACAGACCGAAGCTTTCTTT,CASSSFRQTEAFF
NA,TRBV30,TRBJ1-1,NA,TGTGCCTGGAATCGACAGGAGAACACTGAAGCTTTCTTT,CAWNRQENTEAFF
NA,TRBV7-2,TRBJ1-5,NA,TGTGCCAGCAGCTTAAATCCAATCCAGCCCCAGCATTTT,CASSLNPIQPQHF
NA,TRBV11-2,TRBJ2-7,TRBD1,TGTGCCAGCAGCTTAGCTCCTGGCTGGGACAGGGTTTACGAGCAGTACTTC,CASSLAPGWDRVYEQYF
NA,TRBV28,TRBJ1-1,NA,TGTGCCAGCAGACTTGTCCCCAACACTGAAGCTTTCTTT,CASRLVPNTEAFF
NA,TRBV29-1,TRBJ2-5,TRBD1,TGCAGCGTTGAAAGGACAGGACTCCAAGAGACCCAGTACTTC,CSVERTGLQETQYF
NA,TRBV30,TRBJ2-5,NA,TGTGCCTGGGGTCTGGGCAGCGGTGGGACCCAGTACTTC,CAWGLGSGGTQYF
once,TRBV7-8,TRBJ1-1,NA,TGTGCCAGCAGCTTGGGCCCCCCCGTGAACACTGAAGCTTTCTTT,CASSLGPPVNTEAFF
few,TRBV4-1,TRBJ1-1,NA,TGCGCCAGCAGCCAAGACCCCCAAAGGGGCCTTGAAGCTTTCTTT,CASSQDPQRGLEAFF
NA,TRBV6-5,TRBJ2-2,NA,TGTGCCAGCAGTTACGGGGCGCTTTTGAACACCGGGGAGCTGTTTTTT,CASSYGALLNTGELFF
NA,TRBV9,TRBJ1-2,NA,TGTGCCAGCAGCTTACCCCGAGGCAGTAACTATGGCTACACCTTC,CASSLPRGSNYGYTF
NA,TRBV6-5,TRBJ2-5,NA,TGTGCCAGCAGTTATTACAGGCAAGAGACCCAGTACTTC,CASSYYRQETQYF
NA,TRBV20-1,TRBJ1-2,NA,TGCAGTGCTAGGCAGGGTGGCTACACCTTC,CSARQGGYTF
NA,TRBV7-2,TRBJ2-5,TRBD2,TGTGCCAGCACCCTGACTAGCGGGGAGGAGACCCAGTACTTC,CASTLTSGEETQYF